Each of the 18 T cell receptor beta chains below was sequenced from the same sample in a study of blood T cell repertoires in COVID-19. This table comes from immunoSEQ multiplex PCR, and its TCRdb copy is limited to in-frame clones, with some not included. This table has some 210,000 clones, over 75% appearing once. Sequenced input: peripheral blood. These receptors were collected from a woman in her thirties or forties who had recovered from COVID-19.

The rearrangement uses TRBV20-1 and TRBJ1-2, with D unresolved. CDR3 length: 11 amino acids. V lost 3 bases, J lost 8 bases, and 10 bases lay in between. Germline V gene data show CDR1 as DFQATT and CDR2 as SNEGSKA (reference sequence). The chain's CDR3 is CSASLGKGYTF. CDR3 coding DNA: TGCAGTGCTAGTCTGGGCAAGGGCTACACCTTC.

The rearrangement links TRBV7-2 to TRBJ2-5; TRBD1 agrees at 9 bases. The V and J ends lost 5 bases and 5 bases, in that order; junction bases with no gene match: 6. This CDR3 comprises 14 residues. Germline CDR1 reads SGHTA; CDR2 reads FQGNSA. In DNA, the CDR3 is TGTGCCAGCAGCCCGGACAGGGGATGGGAGACCCAGTACTTC. Translated, it gives CASSPDRGWETQYF.

This clone has more than one count but fewer than ten. V gene TRBV6-2 or TRBV6-3 combines with J gene TRBJ2-5; the match to TRBD1 covers 8 bases. The CDR3 loop spans 13 amino acids. Germline CDR1 MNHEY, CDR2 SVGEGT. V dropped 5 bases and J dropped 4; count of bases not matched to a gene: 3. The CDR3 spells CASSTDRGETQYF. The CDR3 DNA sequence: TGTGCCAGCAGTACAGACAGGGGAGAGACCCAGTACTTC.

CDR3 amino acids: CASSSYRDREKLFF. In DNA, the CDR3 is TGTGCCAGCAGTTCTTACCGGGACAGGGAAAAACTGTTTTTT. The J gene is TRBJ1-4, the V gene TRBV28; TRBD1 aligns across 8 bases. There are 14 residues in the CDR3. Germline V gene data show CDR1 as MDHEN and CDR2 as SYDVKM. V lost 4 bases and J lost 8; bases outside the gene matches: 6.

J is TRBJ1-1 and V is TRBV30; TRBD1 is a possible D gene (6 bases). Per germline, CDR1 GTSNPN and CDR2 SVGIG (reference sequence). The length of the CDR3 is 13 residues. The V and J ends lost 2 bases and 7 bases respectively, with 14 bases between them. CDR3 sequence (DNA): TGTGCCTGGAGTATAACAGGGTACCTTGAAGCTTTCTTT. Its translation: CAWSITGYLEAFF.

The chain links TRBV7-2 to TRBJ2-2, with D possibly being TRBD2 (6 bases). Germline V CDR1 and CDR2: SGHTA, FQGNSA. The CDR3 contains 15 residues. V was cut by 4 bases and J by 4 bases, with 13 bases left in between. CDR3 protein: CASSSWDSLTGELFF. The DNA for the CDR3 is TGTGCCAGCAGCTCCTGGGACTCGCTCACCGGGGAGCTGTTTTTT.

The chain links TRBV10-3 to TRBJ2-7; weak D call: TRBD2 (6 bases). Trimming left V 5 bases short and J 3 bases short, with 14 bases between. CDR3 length: 14 residues. From germline, CDR1 is ENHRY and CDR2 SYGVKD. CDR3 nucleotides: TGTGCCATCAGTTCCGGGACGGGAGTCTACGAGCAGTACTTC. Encoded protein: CAISSGTGVYEQYF.

This clone has a single count. V is TRBV2 and J is TRBJ1-1; 7 bases map to TRBD1. The CDR3 loop spans 14 amino acids. Germline assignment: CDR1 SNHLY and CDR2 FYNNEI. Unmatched junction bases numbered 8, after V lost 5 bases and J lost 5 bases. CDR3 amino acids: CASSPRTGYTEAFF. The DNA for the CDR3 is TGTGCCAGCAGTCCGCGGACAGGTTATACTGAAGCTTTCTTT. Variable domain in full (rest from reference TRBV2 and TRBJ1-1): EPEVTQTPSHQVTQMGQEVILRCVPISNHLYFYWYRQILGQKVEFLVSFYNNEISEKSEIFDDQFSVERPDGSNFTLKIRSTKLEDSAMYFCASSPRTGYTEAFFGQGTRLTVV.

The V gene is TRBV10-1, the J gene TRBJ1-2, with TRBD1 identical over 10 bases. Looked up from germline, CDR1 is WNHNN and CDR2 is SYGVQD (reference sequence). The ends lost 6 bases at V and 3 bases at J; junction bases unmatched: 16. This CDR3 has 18 residues. Written as DNA, the CDR3 is TGCGCCAGCAGCGATTCCGATCTAACCGGGACAGGGGACTATGGCTACACCTTC. It translates to CASSDSDLTGTGDYGYTF.

This clone was detected a few times. CDR3 coding DNA: TGTGCCAGCAGTTACGGGGGGGGTACCAATTCACCCCTCCACTTT. Protein sequence: CASSYGGGTNSPLHF. V is TRBV6-5 and J is TRBJ1-6; weak D call: TRBD1 (5 bases). CDR1 and CDR2 from the germline V gene are MNHEY and SVGAGI. Trimming shortened V by 2 bases and J by 7 bases, and 12 bases separated the two germline ends. The CDR3 has 15 residues.

The chain joins TRBV27 to TRBJ1-5, with D unresolved. Germline V gene data show CDR1 as MNHEY and CDR2 as SMNVEV (reference sequence). CDR3 length: 13 amino acids. V dropped 5 bases and J dropped 10 bases, with 15 bases sitting between them. CDR3 coding DNA: TGTGCCAGCAGTACTCATCAGACATCACCCCAGCATTTT. Encoded protein: CASSTHQTSPQHF.

The chain uses TRBV21-1 and TRBJ2-7; the DNA was not used to check the table's D call, TRBD1. TRBV21-1 is annotated as a pseudogene. The CDR3 spans 14 residues. CDR3 sequence reads: CASTIDRGLYEQYF. CDR3 nucleotide sequence: TGTGCCAGCACCATAGACAGGGGGCTGTACGAGCAGTACTTC.

This chain uses TRBV6-5 with TRBJ1-2; 7 positions match TRBD1. CDR1 is MNHEY, CDR2 SVGAGI, per germline. V lost 8 bases to trimming and J lost 2 bases; unmatched junction nucleotides: 8. There are 14 residues in the CDR3. Written as DNA, the CDR3 is TGTGCCAGCGGCACAGGGGATTTGAACTATGGCTACACCTTC. Its protein is CASGTGDLNYGYTF.

The chain combines TRBV7-2 with TRBJ2-7, with 10 bases fitting TRBD1. The CDR3 consists of 15 residues. Germline V gene lookup returns CDR1 SGHTA and CDR2 FQGNSA. J was trimmed by 4 bases and V by 5 bases; bases with no gene match: 8. The CDR3 DNA is TGTGCCAGCAGCACGACCGGGACAGGGGCATACGAGCAGTACTTC. This codes for CASSTTGTGAYEQYF.

The chain uses TRBV28 and TRBJ2-3; D unresolved. V gave up 7 bases and J gave up 5 bases, with 7 bases separating them. The CDR3 loop spans 11 amino acids. Germline V gives CDR1 MDHEN, CDR2 SYDVKM. CDR3 protein: CASTRLDTQYF. CDR3 DNA: TGTGCCAGCACACGGTTAGATACGCAGTATTTT.

The chain couples TRBV18 to TRBJ1-2; 7 bases map to TRBD1. The trim removed 0 bases at V and 2 bases at J, leaving 6 bases unmatched. The CDR3 runs 16 residues. Germline CDR1 and CDR2: KGHSH and LQKENI. Here the CDR3 reads CASSPPSGQTNYGYTF. DNA of the CDR3: TGTGCCAGCTCACCACCGTCGGGACAGACGAACTATGGCTACACCTTC.

The J gene is TRBJ1-6, the V gene TRBV5-4; 10 bases are a match to TRBD1. The V and J ends lost 1 base and 5 bases, in that order; junction bases with no gene match: 3. This CDR3 is 16 amino acids long. In germline, CDR1 is SGHNT, CDR2 YYREEE (reference sequence). CDR3 sequence (DNA): TGTGCCAGCAGCTTGCAGGGGACAGGGGATAATTCACCCCTCCACTTT. This encodes CASSLQGTGDNSPLHF.

The chain links TRBV28 to TRBJ2-5; maybe TRBD2 (6 bases). Germline CDR1 reads MDHEN; CDR2 reads SYDVKM. Deletions cut 3 bases from V and 2 bases from J, with 13 bases between. This CDR3 spans 15 amino acids. The CDR3: CASSFSGLQQETQYF. The DNA for the CDR3 is TGTGCCAGCAGTTTCTCGGGACTTCAACAAGAGACCCAGTACTTC.